This TCR beta chain was recovered during a study of blood T cell repertoires in COVID-19. Study background: The United States, Italy and Spain supplied acute and convalescent COVID-19 samples. PBMCs, B-cell-depleted T cells, or T cells were the source of the cDNA or gDNA that made up the material.

This clone has just one count. Original processing notes: Reference gene primer amplification yielded estimated nucleated cell counts. Profiling relied on immunoSEQ multiplex PCR, and the TCRdb table lists in-frame clones only, not all of them. V, J and clone size derive from that table, while D and trimming were established from the DNA sequence. The sample has roughly 260,000 clones; about 90% are singletons. Trimming cost V 0 bases and J 2 bases, with 7 bases left between them. Per germline, CDR1 SGHRS and CDR2 YFSETQ. This CDR3 spans 14 amino acids. The clonotype comes from a woman aged 45-59 years with acute or convalescent COVID-19. The sequenced sample was peripheral blood. V usage is TRBV5-1 and J usage is TRBJ2-3; no clear D gene. The chain's CDR3 is CASSLDRSTDTQYF. CDR3 DNA sequence: TGCGCCAGCAGCTTGGACAGATCCACAGATACGCAGTATTTT.